This T cell receptor beta chain was identified in a study of blood T cells in healthy people across ages (dated by TCRdb to between 2015 and 2016). Background on the whole study: In model experiments, roughly one uniquely barcoded TCR beta cDNA molecule per two T cells was captured by template switching. Age-related changes in TCR beta repertoire diversity were measured in the study by deep sequencing normalized with unique cDNA molecular identifiers. Four age groups were formed from the donors: young (average 16 years), middle-aged (less than 40), aged (under 70) and long-lived (about 80). To avoid experimental bias, donors of different ages were randomly spread across the sequencing lanes. The study analyzed two additional independent replicas of 1 million unique cDNA reads from the same blood draw for two donors, one aged 18 to 29 and one aged 80 or older. The research as a whole found: Compared with the aged group, more naive CD4+ T cells, fewer expanded clones and increased TCR diversity were shown by the long-lived group, suggesting age selection. Because profiling used bulk unsorted PBMCs, naive and antigen-experienced compartments could not be compared conclusively. The percentage of naive T cells measured by flow cytometry correlated strongly with observed TCR beta diversity. As age increased, observed TCR beta diversity per million T cells dropped in a roughly linear way, and a significant reduction was already evident by age roughly 40. Estimates of total diversity based on one million sequenced T cells were considered lower bounds and underestimates. Because donor CMV infection status was unknown, age-related changes in expanded clonotypes were potentially confounded.

Library generation was performed with 5' RACE. TCRdb shows the sequencer as Illumina HiSeq 2500. The second PCR ran for roughly 7 to 12 cycles and used a J-beta primer mix along with a sample-barcoded 5' primer. A unique molecular identifier was introduced onto each TCR beta cDNA molecule by a template-switch 5' adaptor carrying 12 random nucleotides. Each sample yielded at least 2.5 million CDR3-containing paired-end reads. First-strand cDNA was synthesized from all RNA with the Mint cDNA synthesis kit, primed by a TRBC-specific oligonucleotide. All cDNA was treated with uracil-DNA glycosylase and then went through a first 18-cycle PCR with the universal primers M1SS and BC2_uni_R. The authors processed their data as follows. For normalization, 1 million high-quality reads, each with a distinct molecular identifier, were randomly selected from each sample. Reads sharing molecular identifiers were discarded rather than binned into consensus sequences. MiTCR, with a Q25 quality threshold and the strictest error-elimination algorithm, was used for CDR3 identification, clonotype clustering and error correction. A nonparametric unseen species model with Euler transformation was used to estimate lower-bound total TCR beta diversity. Using fastp trimming at Q25 and MiXCR clonotype assembly, TCRdb reanalyzed the public sequencing data and kept in-frame beta chains. Each CDR3 protein appears once, grouped with its most common genes and DNA. For this entry, the V and J calls and clone size follow TCRdb and not the study's own pipeline. This sample has over 600,000 distinct CDR3 sequences in its table, and 56% of those were observed once. The biggest ten clones account for around a quarter of the sample.

The donors were 40 or so Caucasian individuals from Russia, aged roughly 6 to 95 years, who were systemically healthy. About 9.8 milliliters of peripheral blood were drawn from each donor into EDTA-treated Vacutainer tubes. Ficoll-Paque density-gradient centrifugation was used to isolate PBMCs, with at least 6.5 million per sample. Trizol reagent was used to extract total RNA from PBMCs, with at least 5 micrograms per sample. For every donor, an aliquot of PBMCs went through flow cytometry to measure the percentages of naive CD45RAhigh/CD27high T cells. The CDR3, cysteine through phenylalanine, is 15 amino acids long. Of all the DNA, just the CDR3 is kept, 45 bases in frame from base 1. CDR1 SGHTA and CDR2 FQGNSA are derived from the germline V gene. V is clipped by 6 bases and J by 3 bases, and the sequence between their germline boundaries is 18 bases long. This clonotype was counted only a few times. Its antigen specificity is not known. The record has no base qualities; no much larger clone is one base away.

The chain is encoded by TRBV7-2 joined to TRBJ2-7; TRBD2 is a possible D gene, resting on 7 matching bases. Sequenced material: blood. This clonotype was obtained from a man in his forties or fifties in good health. Here is the DNA: TGTGCCAGCAGACAAAGGTTAGGGGGGGTCTACGAGCAGTACTTC. It is translated as CASRQRLGGVYEQYF.